This TCR beta chain came from a study of shared clonotypes between healthy human individuals. Trimming took off 0 bases at V and 8 bases at J, with 10 bases between the two ends. The germline CDR1 and CDR2 sequences are KGHSH and LQKENI. The CDR3 covers 13 residues. This table comes from immunoSEQ multiplex PCR, and its TCRdb copy is limited to in-frame clones, with some not included. The sample lists 2,500,000 or so clones; around nine tenths were seen once. The chain links TRBV18 to TRBJ1-2; D call uncertain. The clonotype was recovered from a man between 18 and 35 years old in good health. The sample consisted of naive CD4+ T cells sorted from blood. This sample's subset: CD45RA+ positively selected. The CDR3 is CASSPPNPHGYTF. The CDR3 region has the DNA TGTGCCAGCTCACCACCCAATCCTCACGGCTACACCTTC.